This TCR beta chain was identified in a study of T cells in Graves' hyperthyroidism and ophthalmopathy. Study information: Initial diagnosis, before any treatment, was when peripheral blood was collected. Study observations and caveats: Most thyroid clonotypes expanded above 0.001 were also detected in blood. Stable hyperthyroidism and ophthalmopathy were separated using 13 V-J signatures.

The germline V gene encodes CDR1 MNHNS and CDR2 SASEGT. The CDR3 extends over 13 amino acids. The ends were cut back, 8 bases at V and 2 bases at J, with 13 bases in the middle. Under 3 months was the duration of disease in ophthalmopathy patients, who also had a Clinical Activity Score of at least 3 and a NOSPECS grade of at least 4. For this clonotype: Its antigen remains unidentified.

There were TCR beta CDR3 regions amplified from RNA transcripts. The HTBI primer set was used in a first-round RT-PCR of the TCR CDR3. TCRdb passed the multiplex PCR reads through MiXCR, listing each CDR3 protein once. The data contain hundreds of thousands of distinct CDR3 sequences, roughly 20% of them singletons. The receptor was derived from a man younger than 45 with Graves' ophthalmopathy. The chain couples TRBV6-1 to TRBJ2-7; D gene ambiguous. Sequencing was carried out using blood. For the CDR3, the DNA is TGTGCCAGCTCAAAAGTACCAACCTACGAGCAGTACTTC. Encoded protein: CASSKVPTYEQYF.